This T cell receptor beta chain was profiled in a study of shared clonotypes between healthy human individuals. Trimming cost V 0 bases and J 5 bases, with 13 bases left between them. CDR1 is LGHNA and CDR2 is YSLEER in the germline V gene. The CDR3 runs 15 residues. This table comes from immunoSEQ multiplex PCR, and its TCRdb copy is limited to in-frame clones, with some not included. The profile shows roughly 1,100,000 clones, about 70% of them singletons. V is TRBV4-3 and J is TRBJ1-2; D not resolved. This sequence originates from a man between 18 and 35 years old in good health. What was sequenced was memory CD4+ T cells sorted from blood. Subset indicated: CD45RA-negative fraction. The CDR3 nucleotides are TGCGCCAGCAGCCAAGATCGGGCACTCGGGTATGGCTACACCTTC. Translated: CASSQDRALGYGYTF.